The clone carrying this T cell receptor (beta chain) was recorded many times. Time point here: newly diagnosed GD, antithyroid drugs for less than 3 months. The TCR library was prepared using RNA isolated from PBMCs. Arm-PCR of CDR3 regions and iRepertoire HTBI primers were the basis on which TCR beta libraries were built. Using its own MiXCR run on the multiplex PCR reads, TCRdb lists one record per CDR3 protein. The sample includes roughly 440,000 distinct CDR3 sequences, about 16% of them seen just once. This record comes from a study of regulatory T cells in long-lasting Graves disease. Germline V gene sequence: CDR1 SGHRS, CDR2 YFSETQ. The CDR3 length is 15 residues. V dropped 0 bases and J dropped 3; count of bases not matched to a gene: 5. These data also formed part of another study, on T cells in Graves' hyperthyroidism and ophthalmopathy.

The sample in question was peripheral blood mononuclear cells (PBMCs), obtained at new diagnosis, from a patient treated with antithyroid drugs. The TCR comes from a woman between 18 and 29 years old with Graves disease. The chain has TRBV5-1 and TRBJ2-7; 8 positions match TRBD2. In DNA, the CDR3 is TGCGCCAGCAGCTTGGAGAGGCTAGCGGGCTACGAGCAGTACTTC. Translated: CASSLERLAGYEQYF.